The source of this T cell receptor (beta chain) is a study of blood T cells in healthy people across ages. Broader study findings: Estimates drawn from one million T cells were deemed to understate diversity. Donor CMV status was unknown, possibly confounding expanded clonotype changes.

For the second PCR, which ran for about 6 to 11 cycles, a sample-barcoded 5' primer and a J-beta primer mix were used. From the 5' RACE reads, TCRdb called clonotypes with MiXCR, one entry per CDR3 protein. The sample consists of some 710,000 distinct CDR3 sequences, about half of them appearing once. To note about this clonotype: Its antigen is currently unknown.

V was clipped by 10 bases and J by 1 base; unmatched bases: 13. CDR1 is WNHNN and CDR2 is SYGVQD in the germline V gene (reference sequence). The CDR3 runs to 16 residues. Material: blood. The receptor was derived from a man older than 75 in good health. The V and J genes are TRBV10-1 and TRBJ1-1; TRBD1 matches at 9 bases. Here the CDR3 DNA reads TGCGCCACCCATTCCGGACAGGGGTTGGAGAACACTGAAGCTTTCTTT. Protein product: CATHSGQGLENTEAFF.